The text below deals with one T cell receptor (beta chain). No antigen is known for it. This CDR3 is built from 18 residues. The source of the sample is a study of OX40 agonist ivuxolimab in advanced cancers. Study findings and constraints: Expanded clones were, on average, more numerous among CD8+ T cells than CD4+.

Generated by immunoSEQ multiplex PCR, the TCRdb table keeps only in-frame clones and is missing some. Of about 36,000 clones in the sample, roughly 81% were seen once. The chain has TRBV21-1 and TRBJ2-3; no DNA check was done on the table's D call, TRBD2. TRBV21-1 is a listed pseudogene. This TCR derives from an adult with an advanced solid tumor such as melanoma, head and neck, liver or kidney cancer. The sequencing used CD4+ or CD8+ T cells sorted from blood, collected in a trial of the OX40 agonist ivuxolimab. CDR3 sequence (DNA): TGTGCCAGCAGCAAAGGAATAGTTAGGACTAGCGGAACAGATACGCAGTATTTT. This translates into CASSKGIVRTSGTDTQYF.